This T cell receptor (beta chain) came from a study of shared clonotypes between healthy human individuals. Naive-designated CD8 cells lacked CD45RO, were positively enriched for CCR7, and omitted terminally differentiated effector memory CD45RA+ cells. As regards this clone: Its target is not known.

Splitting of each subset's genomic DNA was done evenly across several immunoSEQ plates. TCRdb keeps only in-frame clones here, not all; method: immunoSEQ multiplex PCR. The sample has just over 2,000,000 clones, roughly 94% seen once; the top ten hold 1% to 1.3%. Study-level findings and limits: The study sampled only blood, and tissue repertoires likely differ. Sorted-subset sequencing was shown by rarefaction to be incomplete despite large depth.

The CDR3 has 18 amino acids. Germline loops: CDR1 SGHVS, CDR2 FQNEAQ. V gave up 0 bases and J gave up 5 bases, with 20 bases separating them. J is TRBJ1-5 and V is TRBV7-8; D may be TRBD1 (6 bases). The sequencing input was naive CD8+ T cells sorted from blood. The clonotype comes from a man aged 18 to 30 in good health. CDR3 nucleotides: TGTGCCAGCAGCTTAGCGATGGCGGCAGGGGATTGGTATCAGCCCCAGCATTTT. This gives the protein CASSLAMAAGDWYQPQHF.